Below, 22 T cell receptor beta chains from the same sample are listed, as sequenced in a study of CD8 T cells in Susac syndrome. RNA was extracted with the RNeasy kit, and a quantity of about 0.45 to 1 ug was reverse transcribed using random hexamers. MiXCR was run by TCRdb on the immunoSEQ multiplex PCR reads, yielding one entry per CDR3 protein. This repertoire shows 53,000 or so distinct CDR3 sequences, approximately 94% found once; its top ten account for more than 0.45%. Sequencing input: CD8+ T cells from PBMCs. The origin of the receptors is a human donor in good health.

The V gene is TRBV6-2 or TRBV6-3, the J gene TRBJ2-1; D unclear. Germline V gives CDR1 MNHEY, CDR2 SVGEGT. The CDR3 is made up of 11 amino acids. Between the trimmed V and J ends, which lost 6 bases and 7 bases, there was a span of 7 bases. Written as DNA, the CDR3 is TGTGCCAGCAGCCAAGGGAATGAGCAGTTCTTC. It yields the protein CASSQGNEQFF.

V usage is TRBV28 and J usage is TRBJ2-1; 7 bases are a match to TRBD2. With 7 bases clipped from V and 5 bases from J, the junction kept 8 bases outside the gene matches. Germline V gives CDR1 MDHEN, CDR2 SYDVKM. This CDR3 spans 14 amino acids. Written as DNA, the CDR3 is TGTGCCAGCAATGAGGGAGGGCCCAACAATGAGCAGTTCTTC. Residues: CASNEGGPNNEQFF.

This chain connects TRBV10-3 to TRBJ2-2, with D tentatively TRBD1 (5 bases). CDR3 length equals 13 residues. CDR1 is ENHRY and CDR2 is SYGVKD in the germline V gene. Trimming pared 4 bases from V and 7 bases from J, leaving 10 bases between. The CDR3 region is CAISGRQGGELFF. The CDR3 nucleotides read TGTGCCATCAGTGGACGTCAGGGCGGGGAGCTGTTTTTT.

The rearrangement joins TRBV27 to TRBJ2-3; D possibly uses TRBD1 or TRBD2 (5 bases each). Germline CDR1 MNHEY, CDR2 SMNVEV (reference sequence). Trimming took 4 bases from V and 4 from J, leaving 6 bases between them. The CDR3 spans 12 residues. Here the CDR3 reads CASSWGSDTQYF. The CDR3 region has the DNA TGTGCCAGCAGTTGGGGGTCAGATACGCAGTATTTT.

This clonotype was observed once. The rearrangement joins TRBV3-1 to TRBJ2-5; 9 nucleotides line up with TRBD1. This CDR3 is 15 amino acids long. J gave up 2 bases and V 5 bases, and 6 bases lay outside the gene matches. Germline lookup yields CDR1 LGHDT and CDR2 YNNKEL (reference sequence). The CDR3 sequence is CASSSPDRGQETQYF. The CDR3, as DNA: TGTGCCAGCAGCTCCCCGGACAGGGGACAAGAGACCCAGTACTTC.

V is TRBV28 and J is TRBJ1-1, with 8 positions matching TRBD1. The length of the CDR3 is 14 residues. Germline-derived CDR1 and CDR2 are MDHEN and SYDVKM. V shed 3 bases and J 1 base; nucleotides not matched to a gene: 1. DNA of the CDR3: TGTGCCAGCAGTTTCGGACAGGGGAACACTGAAGCTTTCTTT. This sequence encodes CASSFGQGNTEAFF.

The gene calls are TRBV3-1 and TRBJ2-7; 12 bases agree with TRBD2. This CDR3 is 16 amino acids long. V shed 3 bases and J 6 bases; nucleotides not matched to a gene: 9. Germline assignment: CDR1 LGHDT and CDR2 YNNKEL (reference sequence). CDR3 residues: CASSQGPLAGGGEQYF. The CDR3 DNA follows: TGTGCCAGCAGCCAGGGCCCACTAGCGGGGGGCGGCGAGCAGTACTTC.

The chain is built from TRBV11-1 and TRBJ2-7, with D perhaps matching TRBD1 (6 bases). Germline V gives CDR1 SGHAT, CDR2 FQDESV (reference sequence). V lost 8 bases and J lost 3, with 14 bases in between. The CDR3 has 13 amino acids. CDR3 loop: CASRARGGYEQYF. The CDR3 coding sequence is TGTGCCAGCCGGGCCAGAGGGGGCTACGAGCAGTACTTC.

The gene calls are TRBV25-1 and TRBJ2-7, with TRBD1 matching 10 bases. Germline assignment: CDR1 MGHDK and CDR2 SYGVNS. The V gene end was trimmed by 3 bases and the J gene end by 2 bases; junction bases not matched to a gene: 1. This CDR3 spans 14 amino acids. The CDR3 reads CASSEGTGAYEQYF. CDR3 DNA sequence: TGTGCCAGCAGTGAGGGGACAGGGGCCTACGAGCAGTACTTC.

This chain uses TRBV3-1 with TRBJ2-7, with 10 bases matching TRBD2. CDR1 is LGHDT and CDR2 is YNNKEL in the germline V gene (reference sequence). The CDR3 length is 16 residues. The V segment lost 1 base and the J segment 0 bases; nucleotides outside the gene matches: 3. CDR3 nucleotides: TGTGCCAGCAGCCAAGCCGGGACTAGCGCCTCCTACGAGCAGTACTTC. The encoded protein is CASSQAGTSASYEQYF.

The chain combines TRBV29-1 with TRBJ2-1; D unresolved. The CDR3 runs to 11 residues. Germline CDR1 is SQVTM and CDR2 is ANQGSEA. V was shortened by 2 bases and J by 10 bases, with 9 bases between the two germline ends. The CDR3 loop reads CSVERKVEQFF. The CDR3 coding sequence is TGCAGCGTTGAAAGGAAAGTAGAGCAGTTCTTC.

This chain connects TRBV28 to TRBJ2-3; D might be TRBD2 (6 bases). V was pared by 5 bases and J by 1 base, with 13 bases between. From germline, CDR1 is MDHEN and CDR2 SYDVKM. The CDR3 covers 15 residues. CDR3 in amino acids: CASSPPGLGTDTQYF. DNA for the CDR3: TGTGCCAGCAGTCCTCCGGGACTTGGCACAGATACGCAGTATTTT.

The chain is built from TRBV7-9 and TRBJ1-1; no clear D gene. This CDR3 has 13 residues. Looked up from germline, CDR1 is SEHNR and CDR2 is FQNEAQ (reference sequence). Trimming removed 10 bases at V and 0 bases at J, with 12 bases between. CDR3 sequence (DNA): TGTGCCATCGGAGGACGGTTGAACACTGAAGCTTTCTTT. Translating gives CAIGGRLNTEAFF.

The gene calls are TRBV6-6 and TRBJ2-7; no clear D gene. CDR1 and CDR2 from the germline V gene are MNHNY and SVGAGI (reference sequence). The CDR3 is 15 residues long. The ends were cut back, 6 bases at V and 5 bases at J, with 20 bases in the middle. This chain's CDR3 is CASSQRYGQLHEQYF. Written as DNA, the CDR3 is TGTGCCAGCAGCCAAAGGTACGGGCAGTTACACGAGCAGTACTTC.

V usage is TRBV9 and J usage is TRBJ2-1; 8 nucleotides match TRBD2. Germline V gene lookup returns CDR1 SGDLS and CDR2 YYNGEE. The CDR3 spans 13 residues. With 6 bases clipped from V and 10 bases from J, the junction kept 9 bases outside the gene matches. The CDR3 region has the DNA TGTGCCAGCACTCCCGGGGCGGGAGGAGAGCAGTTCTTC. Encoded protein: CASTPGAGGEQFF.

V gene TRBV5-1 combines with J gene TRBJ2-1; 12 bases align to TRBD2. CDR1 is SGHRS, CDR2 YFSETQ, per germline. The CDR3 runs 15 residues. The V and J ends lost 3 bases and 7 bases, in that order; junction bases with no gene match: 5. The CDR3 is CASSSTSGSTNEQFF. The DNA of the CDR3 is TGCGCCAGCAGCTCGACTAGCGGGAGTACGAATGAGCAGTTCTTC. Based on the CDR3 plus reference TRBV5-1 and TRBJ2-1, the full variable domain is KAGVTQTPRYLIKTRGQQVTLSCSPISGHRSVSWYQQTPGQGLQFLFEYFSETQRNKGNFPGRFSGRQFSNSRSEMNVSTLELGDSALYLCASSSTSGSTNEQFFGPGTRLTVL.

CDR3 residues: CASRGGTSGFPYEQYF. For the CDR3, the DNA is TGTGCCAGTCGCGGAGGGACTAGCGGATTTCCCTACGAGCAGTACTTC. The chain uses TRBV28 and TRBJ2-7, with TRBD2 matching over 11 bases. The CDR3 loop spans 16 amino acids. CDR1 and CDR2 from the germline V gene are MDHEN and SYDVKM. V trimming: 9 bases; J trimming: 2 bases; junction bases outside the gene matches: 12. Combining the CDR3 with reference TRBV28 and TRBJ2-7 gives the whole variable domain DVKVTQSSRYLVKRTGEKVFLECVQDMDHENMFWYRQDPGLGLRLIYFSYDVKMKEKGDIPEGYSVSREKKERFSLILESASTNQTSMYLCASRGGTSGFPYEQYFGPGTRLTVT.

The CDR3 spells CASSQENRYEQFF. CDR3 coding DNA: TGTGCCAGCAGCCAAGAAAACCGATATGAGCAGTTCTTC. The chain joins TRBV3-1 to TRBJ2-1; D remains unclear. The V gene's germline CDR1 is LGHDT and CDR2 YNNKEL (reference sequence). The CDR3 runs 13 residues. Trimming pared 0 bases from V and 8 bases from J, leaving 8 bases between.

This clonotype appeared a single time. The chain employs TRBV18 and TRBJ2-3, with D unresolved. Germline CDR1 reads KGHSH; CDR2 reads LQKENI. V shed 2 bases and J shed 0 bases, with 6 bases lying between them. This CDR3 spans 14 amino acids. CDR3 region: CASSPFPSTDTQYF. The CDR3 DNA reads as TGTGCCAGCTCACCATTCCCGAGCACAGATACGCAGTATTTT.

The chain has TRBV6-5 and TRBJ2-5, with no clear D. Germline V gene data show CDR1 as MNHEY and CDR2 as SVGAGI. The CDR3 sequence is 13 residues long. V was shortened by 2 bases and J by 5 bases, with 9 bases between the two germline ends. CDR3 loop: CASSYLRGETQYF. The CDR3 region has the DNA TGTGCCAGCAGTTACCTGCGTGGGGAGACCCAGTACTTC.

The genes are TRBV4-1 and TRBJ2-1, with D possibly matching TRBD1 (6 bases). Germline lookup yields CDR1 MGHRA and CDR2 YSYEKL. This CDR3 is 13 amino acids long. Trimming shortened V by 0 bases and J by 9 bases, and 9 bases separated the two germline ends. The CDR3 nucleotides read TGCGCCAGCAGCCAAGACAGGGGTACTGAGCAGTTCTTC. Protein: CASSQDRGTEQFF.

This rearrangement joins TRBV4-1 to TRBJ2-1; TRBD2 aligns across 8 bases. V was pared by 4 bases and J by 6 bases, with 5 bases of the junction left unmatched. This CDR3 comprises 14 residues. Germline values: CDR1 MGHRA, CDR2 YSYEKL. CDR3 region: CASSPLAGLNEQFF. In nucleotides, the CDR3 is TGCGCCAGCAGCCCCCTAGCGGGCCTCAATGAGCAGTTCTTC.